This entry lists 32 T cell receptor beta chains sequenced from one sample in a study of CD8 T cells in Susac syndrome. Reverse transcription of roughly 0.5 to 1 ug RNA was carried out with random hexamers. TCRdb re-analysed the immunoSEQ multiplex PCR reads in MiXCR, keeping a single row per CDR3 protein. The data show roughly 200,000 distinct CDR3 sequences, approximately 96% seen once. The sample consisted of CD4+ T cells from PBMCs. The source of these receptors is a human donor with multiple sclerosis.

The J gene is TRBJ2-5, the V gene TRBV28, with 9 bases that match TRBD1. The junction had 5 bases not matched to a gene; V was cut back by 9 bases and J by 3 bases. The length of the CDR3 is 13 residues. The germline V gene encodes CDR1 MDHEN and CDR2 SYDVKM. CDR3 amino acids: CASWGQGKETQYF. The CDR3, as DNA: TGTGCCAGTTGGGGACAGGGAAAAGAGACCCAGTACTTC.

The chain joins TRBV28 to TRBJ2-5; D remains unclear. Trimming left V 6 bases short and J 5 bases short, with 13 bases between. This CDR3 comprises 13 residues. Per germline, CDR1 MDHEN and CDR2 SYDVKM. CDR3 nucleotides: TGTGCCAGCAGCTCCTATGTGCGTGAGACCCAGTACTTC. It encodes CASSSYVRETQYF.

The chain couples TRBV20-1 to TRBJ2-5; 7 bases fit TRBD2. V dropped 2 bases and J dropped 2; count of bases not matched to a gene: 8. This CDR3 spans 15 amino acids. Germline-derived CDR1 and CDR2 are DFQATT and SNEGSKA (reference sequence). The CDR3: CSARSLAAIQETQYF. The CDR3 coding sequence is TGCAGTGCTAGATCGCTAGCGGCTATACAAGAGACCCAGTACTTC.

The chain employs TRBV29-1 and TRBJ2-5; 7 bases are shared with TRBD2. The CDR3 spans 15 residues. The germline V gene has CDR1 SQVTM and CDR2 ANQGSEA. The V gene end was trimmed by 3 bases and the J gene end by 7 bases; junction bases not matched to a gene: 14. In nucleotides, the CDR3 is TGCAGCGTTGATTCCCCGGGGGGTCCAACAGGGACCCAGTACTTC. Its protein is CSVDSPGGPTGTQYF. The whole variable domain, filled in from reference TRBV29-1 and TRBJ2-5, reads SAVISQKPSRDICQRGTSLTIQCQVDSQVTMMFWYRQQPGQSLTLIATANQGSEATYESGFVIDKFPISRPNLTFSTLTVSNMSPEDSSIYLCSVDSPGGPTGTQYFGPGTRLLVL.

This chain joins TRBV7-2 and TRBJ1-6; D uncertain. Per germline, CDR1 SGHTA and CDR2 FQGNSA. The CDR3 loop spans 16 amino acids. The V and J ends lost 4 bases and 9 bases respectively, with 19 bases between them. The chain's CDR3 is CASSSHIIAGISPLHF. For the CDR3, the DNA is TGTGCCAGCAGCTCACACATCATTGCCGGGATTTCACCCCTCCACTTT.

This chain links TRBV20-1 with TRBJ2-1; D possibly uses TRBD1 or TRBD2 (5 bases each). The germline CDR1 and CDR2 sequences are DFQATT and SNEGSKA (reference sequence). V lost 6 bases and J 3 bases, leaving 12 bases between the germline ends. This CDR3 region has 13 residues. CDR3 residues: CSAPGPVYNEQFF. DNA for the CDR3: TGCAGTGCCCCGGGACCCGTCTACAATGAGCAGTTCTTC.

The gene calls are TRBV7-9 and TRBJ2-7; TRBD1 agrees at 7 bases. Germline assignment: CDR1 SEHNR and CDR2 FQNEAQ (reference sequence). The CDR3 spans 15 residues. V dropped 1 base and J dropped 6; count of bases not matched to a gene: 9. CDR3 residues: CASSLGKDRRAEQYF. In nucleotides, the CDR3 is TGTGCCAGCAGCTTAGGAAAGGACAGGCGGGCCGAGCAGTACTTC.

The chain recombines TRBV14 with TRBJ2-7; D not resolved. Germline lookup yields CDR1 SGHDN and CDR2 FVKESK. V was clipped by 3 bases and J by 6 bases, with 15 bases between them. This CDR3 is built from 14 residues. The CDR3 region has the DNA TGTGCCAGCAGCCAGAGTGCCCTACTGGGCGAGCAGTACTTC. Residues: CASSQSALLGEQYF.

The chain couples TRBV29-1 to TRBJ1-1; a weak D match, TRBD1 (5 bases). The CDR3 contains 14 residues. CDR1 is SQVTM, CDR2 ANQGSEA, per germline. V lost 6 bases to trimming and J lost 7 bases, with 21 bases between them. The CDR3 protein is CSVLTDIERGEAFF. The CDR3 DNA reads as TGCAGCGTCCTCACTGACATCGAGAGGGGTGAAGCTTTCTTT.

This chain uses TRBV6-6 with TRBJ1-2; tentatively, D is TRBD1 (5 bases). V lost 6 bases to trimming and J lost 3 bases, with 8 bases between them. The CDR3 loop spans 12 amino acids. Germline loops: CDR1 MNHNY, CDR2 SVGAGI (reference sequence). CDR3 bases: TGTGCCAGCAGCGGGGACTACTATGGCTACACCTTC. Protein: CASSGDYYGYTF.

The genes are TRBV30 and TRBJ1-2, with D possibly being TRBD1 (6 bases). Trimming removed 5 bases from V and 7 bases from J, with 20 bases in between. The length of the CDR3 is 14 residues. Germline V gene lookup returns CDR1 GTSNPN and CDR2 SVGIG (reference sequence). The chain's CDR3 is CAWGPARGAGGYTF. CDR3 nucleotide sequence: TGTGCCTGGGGACCTGCGCGGGGGGCAGGTGGCTACACCTTC.

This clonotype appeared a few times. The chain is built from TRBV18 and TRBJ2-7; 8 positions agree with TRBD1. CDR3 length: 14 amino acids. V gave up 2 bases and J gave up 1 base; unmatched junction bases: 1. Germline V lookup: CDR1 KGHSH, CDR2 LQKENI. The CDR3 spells CASSPGTGSYEQYF. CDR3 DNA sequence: TGTGCCAGCTCACCAGGGACAGGTTCCTACGAGCAGTACTTC.

The CDR3 is CASSPPGQSYEQYF. CDR3 bases: TGCGCCAGCAGTCCCCCGGGACAGAGCTACGAGCAGTACTTC. The rearrangement joins TRBV23-1 to TRBJ2-7; the match to TRBD1 covers 7 bases. TRBV23-1 counts as an open reading frame of uncertain function. This CDR3 comprises 14 residues. The V gene end was trimmed by 4 bases and the J gene end by 3 bases; junction bases not matched to a gene: 6.

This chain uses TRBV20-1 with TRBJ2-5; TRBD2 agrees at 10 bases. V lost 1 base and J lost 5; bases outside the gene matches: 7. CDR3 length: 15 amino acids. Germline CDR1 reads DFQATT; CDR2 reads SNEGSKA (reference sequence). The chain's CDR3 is CSARVASGGGETQYF. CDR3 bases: TGCAGTGCTAGAGTGGCTAGCGGGGGCGGGGAGACCCAGTACTTC.

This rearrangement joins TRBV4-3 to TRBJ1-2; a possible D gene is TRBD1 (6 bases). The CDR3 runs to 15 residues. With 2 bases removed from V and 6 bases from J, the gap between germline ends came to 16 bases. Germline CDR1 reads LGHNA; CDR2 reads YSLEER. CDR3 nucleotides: TGCGCCAGCAGCCAAACACAGGGCCCCGCCCATGGCTACACCTTC. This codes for CASSQTQGPAHGYTF.

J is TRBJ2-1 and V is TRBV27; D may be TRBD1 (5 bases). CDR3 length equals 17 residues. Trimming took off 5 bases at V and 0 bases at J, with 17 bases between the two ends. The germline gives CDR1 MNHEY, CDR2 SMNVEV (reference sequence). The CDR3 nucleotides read TGTGCCAGCAGTCCTGACAGAGCTATCTCCTCCTACAATGAGCAGTTCTTC. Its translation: CASSPDRAISSYNEQFF.

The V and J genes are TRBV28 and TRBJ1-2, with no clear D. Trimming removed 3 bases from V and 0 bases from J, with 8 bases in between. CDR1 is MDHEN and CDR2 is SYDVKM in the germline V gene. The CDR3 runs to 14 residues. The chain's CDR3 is CASSLLSANYGYTF. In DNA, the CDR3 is TGTGCCAGCAGTTTGCTCAGCGCTAACTATGGCTACACCTTC.

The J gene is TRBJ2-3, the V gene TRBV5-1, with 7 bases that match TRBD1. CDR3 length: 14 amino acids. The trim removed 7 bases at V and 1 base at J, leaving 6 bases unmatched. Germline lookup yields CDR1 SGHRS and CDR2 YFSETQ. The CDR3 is CASGRDSGTDTQYF. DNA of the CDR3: TGCGCCAGCGGCCGGGACAGTGGCACAGATACGCAGTATTTT.

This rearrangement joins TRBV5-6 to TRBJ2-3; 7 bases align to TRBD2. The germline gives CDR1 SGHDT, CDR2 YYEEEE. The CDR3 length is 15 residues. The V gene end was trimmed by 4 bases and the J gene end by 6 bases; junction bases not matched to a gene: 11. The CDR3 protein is CASSGTGTIKDTQYF. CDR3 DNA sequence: TGTGCCAGCAGCGGGACGGGGACTATCAAGGATACGCAGTATTTT.

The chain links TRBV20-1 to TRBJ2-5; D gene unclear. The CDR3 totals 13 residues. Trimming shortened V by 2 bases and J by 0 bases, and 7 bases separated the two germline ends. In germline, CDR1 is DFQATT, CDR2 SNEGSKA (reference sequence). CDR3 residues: CSARPYDQETQYF. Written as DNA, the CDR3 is TGCAGTGCTAGACCCTACGACCAAGAGACCCAGTACTTC.

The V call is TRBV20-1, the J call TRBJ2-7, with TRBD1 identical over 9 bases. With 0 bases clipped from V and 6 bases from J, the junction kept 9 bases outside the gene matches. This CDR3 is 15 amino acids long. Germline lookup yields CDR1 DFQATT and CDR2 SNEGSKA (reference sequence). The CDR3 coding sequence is TGCAGTGCTAGAGATCGGAGGACAGGGGCCAGCGAGCAGTACTTC. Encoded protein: CSARDRRTGASEQYF.

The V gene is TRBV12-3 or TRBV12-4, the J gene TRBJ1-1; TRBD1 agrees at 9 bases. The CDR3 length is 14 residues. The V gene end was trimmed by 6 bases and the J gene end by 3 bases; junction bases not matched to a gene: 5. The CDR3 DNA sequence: TGTGCCAGCAGGAACCGGGACAGGGACACTGAAGCTTTCTTT. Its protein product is CASRNRDRDTEAFF.

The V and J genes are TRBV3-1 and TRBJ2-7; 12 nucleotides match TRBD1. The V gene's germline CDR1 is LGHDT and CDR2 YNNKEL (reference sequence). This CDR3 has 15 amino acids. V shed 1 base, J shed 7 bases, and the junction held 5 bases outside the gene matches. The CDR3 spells CASSQGRDRGHEQYF. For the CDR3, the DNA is TGTGCCAGCAGCCAAGGCCGGGACAGGGGGCATGAGCAGTACTTC.

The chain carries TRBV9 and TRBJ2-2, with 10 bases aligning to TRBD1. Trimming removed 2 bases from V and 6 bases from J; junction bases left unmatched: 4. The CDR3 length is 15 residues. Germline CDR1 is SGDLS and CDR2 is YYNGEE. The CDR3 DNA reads TGTGCCAGCAGCGTCCGGGACAGGGGATCCGGGGAGCTGTTTTTT. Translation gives CASSVRDRGSGELFF. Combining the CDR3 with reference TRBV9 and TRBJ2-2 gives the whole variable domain DSGVTQTPKHLITATGQRVTLRCSPRSGDLSVYWYQQSLDQGLQFLIQYYNGEERAKGNILERFSAQQFPDLHSELNLSSLELGDSALYFCASSVRDRGSGELFFGEGSRLTVL.

Here the CDR3 DNA reads TGTGCCAGTACCCCGGGACCCACCTTTAACTATGGCTACACCTTC. The encoded protein is CASTPGPTFNYGYTF. V and J are TRBV6-6 and TRBJ1-2; weak D call: TRBD1 (5 bases). With 9 bases removed from V and 1 base from J, the gap between germline ends came to 18 bases. The germline V gene encodes CDR1 MNHNY and CDR2 SVGAGI (reference sequence). The CDR3 extends over 15 amino acids.

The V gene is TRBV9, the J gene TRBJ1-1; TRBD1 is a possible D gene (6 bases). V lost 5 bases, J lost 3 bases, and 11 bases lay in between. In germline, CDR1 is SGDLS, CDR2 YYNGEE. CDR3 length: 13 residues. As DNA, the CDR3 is TGTGCCAGCAGGCCCAGGGGTGACACTGAAGCTTTCTTT. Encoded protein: CASRPRGDTEAFF.

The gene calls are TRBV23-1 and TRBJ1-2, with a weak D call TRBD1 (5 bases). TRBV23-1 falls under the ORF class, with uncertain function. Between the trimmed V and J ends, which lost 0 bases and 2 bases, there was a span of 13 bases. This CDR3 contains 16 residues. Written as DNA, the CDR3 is TGCGCCAGCAGTCAATCGCGGGGGAAGAAGAACTATGGCTACACCTTC. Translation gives CASSQSRGKKNYGYTF.

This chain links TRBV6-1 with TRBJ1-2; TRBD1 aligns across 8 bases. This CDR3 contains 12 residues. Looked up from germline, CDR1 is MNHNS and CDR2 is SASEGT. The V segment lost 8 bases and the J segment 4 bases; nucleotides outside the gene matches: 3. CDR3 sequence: CASGQGPYGYTF. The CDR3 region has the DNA TGTGCCAGCGGACAGGGTCCCTATGGCTACACCTTC.

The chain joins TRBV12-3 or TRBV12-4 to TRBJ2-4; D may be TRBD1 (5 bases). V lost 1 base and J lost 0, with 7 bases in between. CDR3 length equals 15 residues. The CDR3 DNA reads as TGTGCCAGCAGTTTAGTGGGGCCAGCCAAAAACATTCAGTACTTC. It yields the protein CASSLVGPAKNIQYF.

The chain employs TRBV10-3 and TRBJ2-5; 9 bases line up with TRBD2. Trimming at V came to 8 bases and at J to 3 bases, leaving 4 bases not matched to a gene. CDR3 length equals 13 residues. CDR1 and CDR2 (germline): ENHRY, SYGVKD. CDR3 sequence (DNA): TGTGCCATCGGTTCTAGCGGGGAAGAGACCCAGTACTTC. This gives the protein CAIGSSGEETQYF.

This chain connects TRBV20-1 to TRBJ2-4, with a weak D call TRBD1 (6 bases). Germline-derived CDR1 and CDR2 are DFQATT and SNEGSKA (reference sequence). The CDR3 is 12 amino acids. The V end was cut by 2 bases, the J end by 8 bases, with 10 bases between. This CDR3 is CSARTAGDIQYF. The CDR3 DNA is TGCAGTGCTAGAACGGCAGGGGACATTCAGTACTTC.

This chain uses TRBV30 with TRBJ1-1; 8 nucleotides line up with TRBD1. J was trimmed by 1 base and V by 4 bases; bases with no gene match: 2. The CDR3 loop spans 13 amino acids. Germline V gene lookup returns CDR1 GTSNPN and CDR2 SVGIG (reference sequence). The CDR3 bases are TGTGCCTGGACGGGACAGGCGAACACTGAAGCTTTCTTT. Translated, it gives CAWTGQANTEAFF. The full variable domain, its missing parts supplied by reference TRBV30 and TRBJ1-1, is SQTIHQWPATLVQPVGSPLSLECTVEGTSNPNLYWYRQAAGRGLQLLFYSVGIGQISSEVPQNLSASRPQDRQFILSSKKLLLSDSGFYLCAWTGQANTEAFFGQGTRLTVV.